This T cell receptor beta chain was found in a study of beta chain features in type 1 diabetes. Study background: The number of sorted cells examined across all samples was approximately 110,000,000. Findings and caveats of the study: In all four CD4+ subsets, TCRB CDR3 length was significantly, moderately reduced in type 1 diabetes.

Sorting that relied on CD45RO/CCR7/CD25/CD127/CD95/CD27 yielded CD4+ naive, central memory, regulatory and stem cell-like memory cells. The CDR3 sequence is 12 residues long. V was pared by 5 bases and J by 7 bases, with 12 bases between. CDR1 is MDHEN, CDR2 SYDVKM, per germline. This clone was picked up a small number of times. Antigen specificity is unknown. TCRB transcripts that were expressed got sequenced, as all of the isolated RNA had been reverse transcribed. It was found that naive, central memory and regulatory T cell samples averaged around 3.6 million reads. Assay: immunoSEQ multiplex PCR; the TCRdb copy retains only in-frame clones and omits some. The data show about 340,000 clones, with approximately 9.7% seen just once and around 1% held by the top ten.

This chain uses TRBV28 with TRBJ2-7; maybe TRBD1 (5 bases). Sequencing was carried out using central memory CD4+ T cells from blood. The receptor comes from a man between 25 and 39 years old with type 1 diabetes. The CDR3 nucleotides read TGTGCCAGCAGTATAGGGGCTCGGGAGCAGTACTTC. This sequence encodes CASSIGAREQYF. The variable domain in full, completed from reference TRBV28 and TRBJ2-7, reads DVKVTQSSRYLVKRTGEKVFLECVQDMDHENMFWYRQDPGLGLRLIYFSYDVKMKEKGDIPEGYSVSREKKERFSLILESASTNQTSMYLCASSIGAREQYFGPGTRLTVT.